The next 12 T cell receptor beta chains were all read from a single sample in a study of cytomegalovirus exposure and HLA in healthy donors. Produced via immunoSEQ multiplex PCR; TCRdb's table is partial and in-frame only. The sample records under 300,000 clones, just over 85% being singletons. Specimen: PBMCs. The receptors were sampled from a woman younger than 35 in good health and CMV-seronegative.

Details on this clone: Other DNA sequences in the same sample also yield this CDR3. The gene calls are TRBV27 and TRBJ1-4; 11 positions match TRBD1. The CDR3 is made up of 14 amino acids. With 2 bases clipped from V and 7 bases from J, the junction kept 0 bases outside the gene matches. Germline assignment: CDR1 MNHEY and CDR2 SMNVEV (reference sequence). The CDR3 loop reads CASSLGTGGEKLFF. DNA of the CDR3: TGTGCCAGCAGTTTAGGGACAGGGGGTGAAAAACTGTTTTTT.

The chain recombines TRBV10-3 with TRBJ1-2; TRBD1 matches 10 bases. This CDR3 is built from 14 residues. Germline V gives CDR1 ENHRY, CDR2 SYGVKD. V gave up 10 bases and J gave up 7 bases; unmatched junction bases: 12. CDR3: CATLMDRGTSGYTF. The CDR3 region has the DNA TGTGCCACCCTAATGGACAGGGGGACCAGTGGCTACACCTTC.

This sequence joins TRBV5-6 and TRBJ2-7, with D possibly being TRBD1 (5 bases). The CDR3 runs 17 residues. Trimming left V 0 bases short and J 2 bases short, with 18 bases between. Germline V CDR1 and CDR2: SGHDT, YYEEEE. The CDR3 bases are TGTGCCAGCAGCTTGGATTCAGGGTCAAGGGTCGCCTACGAGCAGTACTTC. As protein: CASSLDSGSRVAYEQYF.

Worth noting for this clone: Other nucleotide sequences in the sample specify the same CDR3. V is TRBV30 and J is TRBJ1-1, with D tentatively TRBD1 (5 bases). Germline loops: CDR1 GTSNPN, CDR2 SVGIG (reference sequence). V was clipped by 0 bases and J by 1 base, with 6 bases between them. The CDR3 has 13 residues. CDR3 DNA sequence: TGTGCCTGGAGTGTGCAGGGGAACACTGAAGCTTTCTTT. This gives the protein CAWSVQGNTEAFF.

This chain uses TRBV4-2 with TRBJ1-6; TRBD1 agrees at 9 bases. J was trimmed by 10 bases and V by 2 bases; bases with no gene match: 9. The germline gives CDR1 LGHNA, CDR2 YNFKEQ. This CDR3 spans 16 amino acids. The CDR3 DNA sequence: TGTGCCAGCAGCCAATTTAGGGGACAGGGTCTATCACCCCTCCACTTT. It encodes CASSQFRGQGLSPLHF.

The chain has TRBV6-5 and TRBJ2-7; tentatively, D is TRBD2 (6 bases). Trimming shortened V by 2 bases and J by 4 bases, and 18 bases separated the two germline ends. The CDR3 sequence is 16 residues long. Germline V CDR1 and CDR2: MNHEY, SVGAGI. The CDR3 loop is CASSYGRGLGGYEQYF. Written as DNA, the CDR3 is TGTGCCAGCAGTTACGGAAGGGGCCTGGGAGGATACGAGCAGTACTTC.

The rearrangement uses TRBV4-3 and TRBJ1-4; no clear D gene. Germline lookup yields CDR1 LGHNA and CDR2 YSLEER. The CDR3 runs 16 residues. Trimming left V 3 bases short and J 0 bases short, with 11 bases between. The CDR3 sequence: CASSHALATTNEKLFF. DNA of the CDR3: TGCGCCAGCAGCCACGCCCTTGCGACAACTAATGAAAAACTGTTTTTT.

This chain links TRBV7-9 with TRBJ2-1; 9 positions match TRBD2. The V and J ends lost 5 bases and 8 bases, in that order; junction bases with no gene match: 10. CDR3 length: 15 residues. Germline V gene data show CDR1 as SEHNR and CDR2 as FQNEAQ (reference sequence). CDR3 DNA sequence: TGTGCCAGCAGCCCCTCGGAGCGGGAGGCCCATGAGCAGTTCTTC. Protein sequence: CASSPSEREAHEQFF.

The chain recombines TRBV5-1 with TRBJ1-2; TRBD1 is a possible D gene (5 bases). The CDR3 runs to 16 residues. Germline CDR1 is SGHRS and CDR2 is YFSETQ. The ends were cut back, 0 bases at V and 6 bases at J, with 18 bases in the middle. This CDR3 reads CASSLAGGTHLNGYTF. As DNA, the CDR3 is TGCGCCAGCAGCTTGGCCGGGGGGACGCATCTTAATGGCTACACCTTC. Filled out from reference TRBV5-1 and TRBJ1-2, the complete variable domain reads KAGVTQTPRYLIKTRGQQVTLSCSPISGHRSVSWYQQTPGQGLQFLFEYFSETQRNKGNFPGRFSGRQFSNSRSEMNVSTLELGDSALYLCASSLAGGTHLNGYTFGSGTRLTVV.

The chain is built from TRBV5-1 and TRBJ2-7; possible D gene TRBD2, 6 bases. The germline V gene encodes CDR1 SGHRS and CDR2 YFSETQ. The ends were cut back, 1 base at V and 0 bases at J, with 14 bases in the middle. The CDR3 has 16 amino acids. The CDR3 nucleotides read TGCGCCAGCAGCTTGCAGTCAGGAGGGTACTCCTACGAGCAGTACTTC. Translating it yields CASSLQSGGYSYEQYF.

This clone was found once. The chain has TRBV5-4 and TRBJ2-5, with D maybe TRBD1 (6 bases). V lost 5 bases, J lost 3 bases, and 17 bases lay in between. CDR1 and CDR2 (germline): SGHNT, YYREEE (reference sequence). The CDR3 runs to 15 residues. The CDR3 spells CASRKFQGREETQYF. The CDR3 DNA follows: TGTGCCAGCAGGAAGTTCCAGGGGCGAGAAGAGACCCAGTACTTC. The full variable domain, its missing parts supplied by reference TRBV5-4 and TRBJ2-5, is ETGVTQSPTHLIKTRGQQVTLRCSSQSGHNTVSWYQQALGQGPQFIFQYYREEENGRGNFPPRFSGLQFPNYSSELNVNALELDDSALYLCASRKFQGREETQYFGPGTRLLVL.

V gene TRBV9 combines with J gene TRBJ2-1; no definite D call. Germline values: CDR1 SGDLS, CDR2 YYNGEE. The CDR3 contains 12 residues. The V and J ends lost 0 bases and 7 bases respectively, with 5 bases between them. Written as DNA, the CDR3 is TGTGCCAGCAGCGTAGCCCAGAATGAGCAGTTCTTC. Translating gives CASSVAQNEQFF.